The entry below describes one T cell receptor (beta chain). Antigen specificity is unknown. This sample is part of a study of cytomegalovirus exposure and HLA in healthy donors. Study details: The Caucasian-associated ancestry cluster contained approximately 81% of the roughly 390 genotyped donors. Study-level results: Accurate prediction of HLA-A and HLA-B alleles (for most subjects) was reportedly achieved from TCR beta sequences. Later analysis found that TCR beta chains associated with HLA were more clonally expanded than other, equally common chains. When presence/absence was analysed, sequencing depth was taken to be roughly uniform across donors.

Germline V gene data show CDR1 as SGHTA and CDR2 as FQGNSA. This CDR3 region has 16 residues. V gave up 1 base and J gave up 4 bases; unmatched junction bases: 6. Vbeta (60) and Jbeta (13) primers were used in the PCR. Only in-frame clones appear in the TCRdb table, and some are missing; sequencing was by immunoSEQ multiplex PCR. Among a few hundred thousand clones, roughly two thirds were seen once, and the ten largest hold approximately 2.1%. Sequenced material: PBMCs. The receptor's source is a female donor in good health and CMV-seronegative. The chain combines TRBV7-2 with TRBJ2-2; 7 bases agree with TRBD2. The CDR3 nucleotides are TGTGCCAGCAGCTTAGTTTCTGGGAGGGTCACCGGGGAGCTGTTTTTT. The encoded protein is CASSLVSGRVTGELFF.